The clone carrying this TCR beta chain has only a few counts. No antigen is known for it. This record belongs to a study of blood T cells in healthy people across ages. Study outcomes and limitations: The study lacked donor CMV status, which possibly confounded expanded clonotype changes. The long-lived group displayed more naive CD4+ cells, plus higher diversity, than the aged donors did. Per-million-T-cell TCR beta diversity fell roughly linearly with age.

The CDR3 covers 16 residues. Per the germline V gene, CDR1 is SEHNR and CDR2 is FQNEAQ (reference sequence). With 5 bases clipped from V and 5 bases from J, the junction kept 10 bases outside the gene matches. Isolation recovered at least 6.5 million PBMCs from every sample. A J-beta primer mix and a sample-barcoded 5' primer were used in a second PCR of about 7 to 12 cycles. Via MiXCR, TCRdb re-called the 5' RACE reads, giving one row per CDR3 protein. This table holds 730,000 or so distinct CDR3 sequences, roughly two fifths found once. V gene TRBV7-9 combines with J gene TRBJ2-7; 12 bases are shared with TRBD2. The receptor was isolated from a woman in her sixties or seventies in good health. Sequenced material: blood. This CDR3 is CASSPPTSGSGHEQYF. The CDR3 nucleotides are TGTGCCAGCAGCCCCCCGACTAGCGGGAGCGGGCACGAGCAGTACTTC. Full variable domain (rest looked up from reference TRBV7-9 and TRBJ2-7): DTGVSQNPRHKITKRGQNVTFRCDPISEHNRLYWYRQTLGQGPEFLTYFQNEAQLEKSRLLSDRFSAERPKGSFSTLEIQRTEQGDSAMYLCASSPPTSGSGHEQYFGPGTRLTVT.